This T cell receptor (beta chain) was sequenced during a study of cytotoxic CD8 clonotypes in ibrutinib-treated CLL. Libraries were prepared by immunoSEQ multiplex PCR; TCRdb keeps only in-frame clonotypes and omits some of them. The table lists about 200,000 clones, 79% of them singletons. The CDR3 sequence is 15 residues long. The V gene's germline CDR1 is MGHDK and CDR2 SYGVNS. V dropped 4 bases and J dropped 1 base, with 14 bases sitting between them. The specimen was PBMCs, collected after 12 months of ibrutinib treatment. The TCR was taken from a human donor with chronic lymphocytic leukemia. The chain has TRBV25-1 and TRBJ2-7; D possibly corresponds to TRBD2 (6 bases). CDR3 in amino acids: CASSGERGTSYEQYF. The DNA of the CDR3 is TGTGCCAGCAGTGGCGAACGGGGGACTTCCTACGAGCAGTACTTC.